A single sample gave rise to the 30 T cell receptor beta chains below, sequenced in a study of CXCR3-negative and CXCR3-positive naive CD8 T cells. The libraries of TRB cDNA were constructed through 5' RACE using UMI labels. TCRdb reprocessed the 5' RACE reads and reports one entry per CDR3 protein, with no DNA. This repertoire comprises roughly 8,000 distinct CDR3 sequences; its ten largest clones make up approximately 2.3%. The sample taken for sequencing was naive CXCR3- CD8+ T cells from blood. Subset here: CD45RO-CCR7+CD27+CD95- naive CD8+ T cells lacking CXCR3 (TNR3-). The receptors shown here come from a human donor in good health. Some clones in this sample may be carry-over from other donors' samples.

The chain has TRBV29-1 and TRBJ2-1; TCRdb designates TRBD2, a call that cannot be tested without DNA. Germline V gives CDR1 SQVTM, CDR2 ANQGSEA. This CDR3 has 14 amino acids. The chain's CDR3 is CSVIAGGAYNEQFF.

This clonotype shows up as medium-sized by frequency. The rearrangement joins TRBV12-3 or TRBV12-4 to TRBJ1-1; the D gene TCRdb calls, TRBD1, cannot be checked with no DNA. The CDR3 contains 14 residues. CDR3 in amino acids: CASSFGGLNTEAFF.

The chain has TRBV27 and TRBJ1-1; TCRdb outputs TRBD1, but without DNA this stays unchecked. The CDR3 has 14 amino acids. Germline V gives CDR1 MNHEY, CDR2 SMNVEV (reference sequence). The CDR3 protein is CASRLAGGNTEAFF.

The chain is built from TRBV28 and TRBJ2-1; TCRdb picks TRBD2, but there is no DNA to check that call. The germline CDR1 and CDR2 sequences are MDHEN and SYDVKM. There are 15 residues in the CDR3. The CDR3 loop reads CASTNREALHNEQFF.

The V and J genes are TRBV2 and TRBJ2-5; without DNA, the TCRdb call of TRBD2 cannot be checked. In germline, CDR1 is SNHLY, CDR2 FYNNEI. The CDR3 runs to 17 residues. CDR3 region: CASSELLSSGTKETQYF.

Measured by frequency, this clonotype is medium-sized. The rearrangement joins TRBV3-1 to TRBJ1-3; TCRdb's D call of TRBD1 is untestable without DNA. Germline CDR1 is LGHDT and CDR2 is YNNKEL (reference sequence). This CDR3 has 15 amino acids. CDR3 in amino acids: CASSQDGGNGNTIYF.

Measured by frequency, this clonotype is medium-sized. The V and J genes are TRBV12-3 or TRBV12-4 and TRBJ2-6. There are 16 residues in the CDR3. The CDR3 reads CASSTSGESGANVLTF.

The chain recombines TRBV29-1 with TRBJ1-5; TCRdb's D call of TRBD1 is untestable without DNA. Germline CDR1 is SQVTM and CDR2 is ANQGSEA. The CDR3 spans 14 residues. CDR3 sequence reads: CSVASGTGIQPQHF.

V and J are TRBV10-3 and TRBJ1-1. CDR3 size: 14 residues. Germline V gene sequence: CDR1 ENHRY, CDR2 SYGVKD. This CDR3 is CAISEAPPVTEAFF.

In terms of frequency, this clonotype is medium-sized (0.01 to 0.1%). This chain connects TRBV7-2 to TRBJ1-5; the TCRdb call, TRBD1, lacks DNA for checking. This CDR3 has 15 residues. Per the germline V gene, CDR1 is SGHTA and CDR2 is FQGNSA. The CDR3 is CASSLVPGSNQPQHF.

This clonotype ranks as medium-sized (0.01 to 0.1%) in terms of frequency. This chain uses TRBV4-1 with TRBJ2-3; TCRdb's D gene call, TRBD2, goes unchecked for lack of DNA. Germline-derived CDR1 and CDR2 are MGHRA and YSYEKL. CDR3 length equals 16 residues. The CDR3 loop is CASSHWTSGSTDTQYF.

This clonotype is deemed medium-sized by its frequency. The CDR3 sequence: CASSPGGSSYEQYF. The chain recombines TRBV5-1 with TRBJ2-7; the D call of TRBD1 rests on TCRdb alone, since no DNA is present to check it. Germline loops: CDR1 SGHRS, CDR2 YFSETQ. The CDR3 runs to 14 residues.

This clonotype shows up as medium-sized by frequency. The V and J genes are TRBV29-1 and TRBJ1-1; the D call from TCRdb, TRBD1, cannot be confirmed without DNA. This CDR3 is built from 17 residues. CDR1 and CDR2 (germline): SQVTM, ANQGSEA. CDR3 residues: CSVRNSRASDRDTEAFF.

The chain recombines TRBV6-2 or TRBV6-3 with TRBJ2-2. This CDR3 contains 14 residues. Germline-derived CDR1 and CDR2 are MNHEY and SVGEGT. The CDR3 loop is CASSWLSHIGELFF.

CDR3 sequence: CASSDPGGTEAFF. The V call is TRBV6-2 or TRBV6-3, the J call TRBJ1-1; checking the TCRdb D call of TRBD1 is not possible without DNA. Germline CDR1 is MNHEY and CDR2 is SVGEGT. The CDR3 runs to 13 residues.

This clonotype is identified as medium-sized (0.01 to 0.1%) from frequency. The gene calls are TRBV5-5 and TRBJ1-3. Germline CDR1 reads SGHKS; CDR2 reads YYEKEE (reference sequence). The CDR3 is 16 residues long. CDR3 region: CASSLVVSSLGNTIYF. The entire variable domain, with the rest obtained from reference TRBV5-5 and TRBJ1-3, is as follows: DAGVTQSPTHLIKTRGQQVTLRCSPISGHKSVSWYQQVLGQGPQFIFQYYEKEERGRGNFPDRFSARQFPNYSSELNVNALLLGDSALYLCASSLVVSSLGNTIYFGEGSWLTVV.

J is TRBJ1-5 and V is TRBV7-6; the TRBD1 assignment by TCRdb is unverifiable without DNA. CDR3 length: 16 residues. Germline CDR1 SGHVS, CDR2 FNYEAQ. The CDR3: CASSSSPRGPNQPQHF. Filled out from reference TRBV7-6 and TRBJ1-5, the complete variable domain reads GAGVSQSPRYKVTKRGQDVALRCDPISGHVSLYWYRQALGQGPEFLTYFNYEAQQDKSGLPNDRFSAERPEGSISTLTIQRTEQRDSAMYRCASSSSPRGPNQPQHFGDGTRLSIL.

This clonotype is medium-sized by frequency. This sequence joins TRBV27 and TRBJ1-1; TCRdb calls TRBD1, which cannot be checked without DNA. This CDR3 region has 14 residues. Per the germline V gene, CDR1 is MNHEY and CDR2 is SMNVEV (reference sequence). The CDR3: CASSPTGGFTEAFF.

The chain recombines TRBV12-3 or TRBV12-4 with TRBJ2-7. The CDR3 has 11 amino acids. The CDR3 protein is CASSLGSDQYF.

The chain has TRBV28 and TRBJ1-2. This CDR3 has 13 residues. Germline V CDR1 and CDR2: MDHEN, SYDVKM. The CDR3 spells CASSLSVNYGYTF.

The chain couples TRBV6-2 or TRBV6-3 to TRBJ2-7; the D call of TRBD2 rests on TCRdb alone, since no DNA is present to check it. Germline V gene lookup returns CDR1 MNHEY and CDR2 SVGEGT. This CDR3 is 16 amino acids long. The CDR3 sequence: CASRDSLAGGFHEQYF.

This clonotype is identified as medium-sized from frequency. The CDR3 loop is CASSLEGTYEQYF. The chain couples TRBV7-6 to TRBJ2-7. There are 13 residues in the CDR3. Germline CDR1 reads SGHVS; CDR2 reads FNYEAQ. The full variable domain, in which reference TRBV7-6 and TRBJ2-7 provide the parts outside the CDR3, is GAGVSQSPRYKVTKRGQDVALRCDPISGHVSLYWYRQALGQGPEFLTYFNYEAQQDKSGLPNDRFSAERPEGSISTLTIQRTEQRDSAMYRCASSLEGTYEQYFGPGTRLTVT.

The rearrangement links TRBV29-1 to TRBJ2-7; the TCRdb D gene call, TRBD1, has no DNA to confirm it. The CDR3 sequence is 13 residues long. CDR1 and CDR2 from the germline V gene are SQVTM and ANQGSEA. This chain's CDR3 is CSVGPGTVNEQYF.

The gene calls are TRBV5-6 and TRBJ1-3; TCRdb indicates TRBD1, and absent DNA this call remains unverified. Per the germline V gene, CDR1 is SGHDT and CDR2 is YYEEEE. The CDR3 loop spans 14 amino acids. The CDR3 is CASSSTGAGNTIYF.

V and J are TRBV20-1 and TRBJ2-5; TCRdb picks TRBD1, but there is no DNA to check that call. Germline V gives CDR1 DFQATT, CDR2 SNEGSKA (reference sequence). CDR3 length equals 15 residues. This CDR3 is CSAIEPGQGHGPQYF.

The chain recombines TRBV29-1 with TRBJ2-7; the D gene TCRdb calls, TRBD1, cannot be checked with no DNA. This CDR3 contains 13 residues. Per germline, CDR1 SQVTM and CDR2 ANQGSEA. This chain's CDR3 is CSVLWTGYYEQYF.

This rearrangement joins TRBV29-1 to TRBJ1-2. Germline CDR1 reads SQVTM; CDR2 reads ANQGSEA. This CDR3 spans 13 amino acids. Here the CDR3 reads CSVEDRGFYGYTF.

This clonotype is deemed medium-sized by its frequency. The chain has TRBV27 and TRBJ1-5. CDR3 length: 14 amino acids. Germline CDR1 reads MNHEY; CDR2 reads SMNVEV (reference sequence). The CDR3 protein is CASSPTGINQPQHF.

This clonotype is identified as medium-sized (0.01 to 0.1%) from frequency. The rearrangement links TRBV29-1 to TRBJ1-3; TCRdb indicates TRBD1, and absent DNA this call remains unverified. Germline lookup yields CDR1 SQVTM and CDR2 ANQGSEA. CDR3 length: 14 residues. The CDR3: CSVGTGGSGNTIYF.

This clonotype is identified as medium-sized (0.01 to 0.1%) from frequency. V and J are TRBV20-1 and TRBJ2-1; TCRdb's D call, TRBD1, is unchecked because there is no DNA. The CDR3 is 14 residues long. Germline V lookup: CDR1 DFQATT, CDR2 SNEGSKA (reference sequence). CDR3: CSAPGTTSYNEQFF.